This T cell receptor (beta chain) was sequenced in a study of control samples from healthy donors and cancer patients. TCRdb's copy holds only in-frame clones and misses some; the assay was immunoSEQ multiplex PCR. The sample lists approximately 150,000 clones, more than 90% seen once, with more than 3% in the top ten. The clonotype originates from a man younger than 40 in good health. Material: blood.

CDR3 region: CASNLGPGRLFTGQYF. In DNA, the CDR3 is TGTGCCAGCAACCTGGGACCCGGTAGACTTTTCACTGGGCAGTACTTC. The chain uses TRBV27 and TRBJ2-7; D is possibly TRBD1 or TRBD2 (5 bases each). The CDR3 runs 16 residues. Germline CDR1 is MNHEY and CDR2 is SMNVEV (reference sequence). Trimming pared 7 bases from V and 9 bases from J, leaving 28 bases between.